This T cell receptor beta chain comes out of a study of T-cell memory formation after mild COVID-19. This CDR3 contains 14 residues. Germline V gene sequence: CDR1 DFQATT, CDR2 SNEGSKA (reference sequence). Barcoded TCR alpha and TCR beta cDNA libraries with UMIs came from 5'RACE using constant-segment primers. TCRdb re-derived calls from the 5' RACE reads in MiXCR, one entry per CDR3 protein. The data contain around 390,000 distinct CDR3 sequences, 15% to 20% of them seen just once; the ten biggest clones take up 20% to 25%. There are a few counts of this clonotype. The specimen sequenced was PBMCs or a T cell subset sorted from them (not recorded which). The chain links TRBV20-1 to TRBJ1-4; unclear D gene. The TCR was taken from a man aged 18 to 29 who had mild COVID-19 (a few samples of this study predate the infection). Cell type and time point are not known. The CDR3 spells CSTLDGRTLEKLFF. The CDR3, as DNA: TGCAGCACCCTGGATGGGAGGACGCTTGAAAAACTGTTTTTT.